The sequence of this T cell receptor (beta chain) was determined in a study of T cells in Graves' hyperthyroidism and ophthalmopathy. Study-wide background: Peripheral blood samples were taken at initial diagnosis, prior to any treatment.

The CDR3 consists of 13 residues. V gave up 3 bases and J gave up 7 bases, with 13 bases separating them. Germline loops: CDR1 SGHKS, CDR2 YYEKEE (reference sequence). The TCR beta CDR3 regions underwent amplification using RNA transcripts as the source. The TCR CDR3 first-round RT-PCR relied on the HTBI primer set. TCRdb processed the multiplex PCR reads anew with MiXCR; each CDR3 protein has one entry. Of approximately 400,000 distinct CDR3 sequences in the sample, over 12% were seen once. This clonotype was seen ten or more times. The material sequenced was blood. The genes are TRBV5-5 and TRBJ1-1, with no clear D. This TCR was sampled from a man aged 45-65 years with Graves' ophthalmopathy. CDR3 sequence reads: CASSSGVGHEAFF. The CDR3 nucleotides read TGTGCCAGCAGCTCTGGGGTAGGGCATGAAGCTTTCTTT.